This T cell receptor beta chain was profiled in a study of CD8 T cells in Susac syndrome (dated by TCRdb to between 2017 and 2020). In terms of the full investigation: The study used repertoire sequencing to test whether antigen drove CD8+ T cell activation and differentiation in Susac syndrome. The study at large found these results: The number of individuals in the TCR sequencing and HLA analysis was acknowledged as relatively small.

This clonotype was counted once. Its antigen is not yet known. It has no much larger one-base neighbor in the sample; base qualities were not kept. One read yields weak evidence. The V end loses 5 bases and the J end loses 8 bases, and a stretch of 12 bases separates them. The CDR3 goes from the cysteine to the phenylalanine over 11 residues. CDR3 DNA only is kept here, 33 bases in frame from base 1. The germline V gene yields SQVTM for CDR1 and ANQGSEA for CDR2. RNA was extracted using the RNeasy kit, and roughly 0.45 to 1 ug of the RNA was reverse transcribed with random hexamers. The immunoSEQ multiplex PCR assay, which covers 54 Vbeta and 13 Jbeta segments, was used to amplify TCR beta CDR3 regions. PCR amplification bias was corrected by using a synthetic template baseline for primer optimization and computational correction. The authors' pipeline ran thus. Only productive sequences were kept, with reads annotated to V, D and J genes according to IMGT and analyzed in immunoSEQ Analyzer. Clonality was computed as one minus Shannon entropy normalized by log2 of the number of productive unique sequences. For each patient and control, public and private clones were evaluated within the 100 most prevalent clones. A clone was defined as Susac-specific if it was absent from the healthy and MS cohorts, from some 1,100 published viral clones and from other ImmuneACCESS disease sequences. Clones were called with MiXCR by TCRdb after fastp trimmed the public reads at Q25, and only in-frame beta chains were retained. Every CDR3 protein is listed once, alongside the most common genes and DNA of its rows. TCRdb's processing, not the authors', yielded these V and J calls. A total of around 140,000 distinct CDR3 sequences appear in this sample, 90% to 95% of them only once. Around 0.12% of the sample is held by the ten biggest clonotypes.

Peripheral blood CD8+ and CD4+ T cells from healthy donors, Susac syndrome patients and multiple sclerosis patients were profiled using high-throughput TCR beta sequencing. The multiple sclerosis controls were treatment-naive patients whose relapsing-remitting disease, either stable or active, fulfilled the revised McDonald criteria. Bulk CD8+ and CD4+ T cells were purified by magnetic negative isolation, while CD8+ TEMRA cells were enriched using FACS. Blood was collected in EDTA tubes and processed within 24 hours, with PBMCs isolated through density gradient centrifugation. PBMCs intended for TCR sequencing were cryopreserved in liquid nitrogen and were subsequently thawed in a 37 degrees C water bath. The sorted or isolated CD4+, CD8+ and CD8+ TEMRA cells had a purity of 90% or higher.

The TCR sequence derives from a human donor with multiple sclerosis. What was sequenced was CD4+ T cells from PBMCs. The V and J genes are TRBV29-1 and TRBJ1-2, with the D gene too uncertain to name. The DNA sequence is TGCAGCGTTCCCAGCCTCCAGGGCTACACCTTC. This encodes CSVPSLQGYTF.